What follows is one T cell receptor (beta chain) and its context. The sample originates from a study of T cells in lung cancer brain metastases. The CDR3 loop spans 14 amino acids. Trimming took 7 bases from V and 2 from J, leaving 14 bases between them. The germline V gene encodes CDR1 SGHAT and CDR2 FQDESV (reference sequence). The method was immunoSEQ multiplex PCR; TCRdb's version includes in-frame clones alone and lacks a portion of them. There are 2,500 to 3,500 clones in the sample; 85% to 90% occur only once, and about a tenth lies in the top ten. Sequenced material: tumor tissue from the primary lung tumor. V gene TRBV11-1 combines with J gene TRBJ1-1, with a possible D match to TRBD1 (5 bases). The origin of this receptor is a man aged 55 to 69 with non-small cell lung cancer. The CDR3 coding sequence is TGTGCCAGCACCGCGGGACTTTCAAACACTGAAGCTTTCTTT. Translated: CASTAGLSNTEAFF.